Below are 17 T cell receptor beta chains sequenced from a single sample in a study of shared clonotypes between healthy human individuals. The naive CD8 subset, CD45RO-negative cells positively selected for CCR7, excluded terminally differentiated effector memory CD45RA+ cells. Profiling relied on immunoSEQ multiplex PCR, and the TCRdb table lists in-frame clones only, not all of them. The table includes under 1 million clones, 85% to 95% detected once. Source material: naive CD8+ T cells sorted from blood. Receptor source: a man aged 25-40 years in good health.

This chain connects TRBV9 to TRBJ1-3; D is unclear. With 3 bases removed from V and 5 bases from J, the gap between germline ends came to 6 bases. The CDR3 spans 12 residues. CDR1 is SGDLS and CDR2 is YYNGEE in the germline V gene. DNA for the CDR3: TGTGCCAGCAGCGCCCAACGAAACACCATATATTTT. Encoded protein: CASSAQRNTIYF.

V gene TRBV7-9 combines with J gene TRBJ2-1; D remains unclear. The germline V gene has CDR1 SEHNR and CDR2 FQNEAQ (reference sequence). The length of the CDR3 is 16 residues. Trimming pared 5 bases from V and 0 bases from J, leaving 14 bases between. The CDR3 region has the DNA TGTGCCAGCAGCCCTACGCAGGCGAGCTCCTACAATGAGCAGTTCTTC. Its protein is CASSPTQASSYNEQFF.

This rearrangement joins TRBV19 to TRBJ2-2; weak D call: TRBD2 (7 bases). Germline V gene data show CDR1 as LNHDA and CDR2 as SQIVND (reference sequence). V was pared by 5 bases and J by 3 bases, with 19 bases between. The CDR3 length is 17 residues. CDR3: CASSPMGGLGHTGELFF. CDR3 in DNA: TGTGCCAGTAGTCCAATGGGGGGGCTTGGACACACCGGGGAGCTGTTTTTT.

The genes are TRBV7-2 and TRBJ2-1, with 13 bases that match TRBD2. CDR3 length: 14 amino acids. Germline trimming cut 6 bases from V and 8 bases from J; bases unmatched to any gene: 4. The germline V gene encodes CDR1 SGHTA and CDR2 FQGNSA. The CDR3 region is CASRPGLAGYEQFF. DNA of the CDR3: TGTGCCAGCAGGCCGGGACTAGCGGGATATGAGCAGTTCTTC.

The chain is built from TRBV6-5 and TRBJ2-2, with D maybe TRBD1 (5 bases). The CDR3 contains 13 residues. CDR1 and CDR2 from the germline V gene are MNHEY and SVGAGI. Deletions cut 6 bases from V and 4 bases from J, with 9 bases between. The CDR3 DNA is TGTGCCAGCAGCGACAGTTTCACCGGGGAGCTGTTTTTT. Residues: CASSDSFTGELFF.

The CDR3 sequence: CASVEEAGESGELFF. The CDR3 nucleotides are TGTGCCAGCGTAGAGGAAGCGGGAGAGTCGGGGGAGCTGTTTTTT. The chain uses TRBV7-6 and TRBJ2-2, with TRBD2 matching 8 bases. J was trimmed by 8 bases and V by 8 bases; bases with no gene match: 13. The CDR3 contains 15 residues. Germline V gives CDR1 SGHVS, CDR2 FNYEAQ. The complete variable domain, with remaining parts taken from reference TRBV7-6 and TRBJ2-2, reads GAGVSQSPRYKVTKRGQDVALRCDPISGHVSLYWYRQALGQGPEFLTYFNYEAQQDKSGLPNDRFSAERPEGSISTLTIQRTEQRDSAMYRCASVEEAGESGELFFGEGSRLTVL.

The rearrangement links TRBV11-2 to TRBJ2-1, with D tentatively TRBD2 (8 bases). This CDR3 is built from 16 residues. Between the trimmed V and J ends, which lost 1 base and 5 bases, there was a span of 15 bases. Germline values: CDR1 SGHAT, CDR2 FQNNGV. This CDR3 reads CASSLVYRGLDNEQFF. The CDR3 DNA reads TGTGCCAGCAGCTTAGTTTACAGGGGACTAGACAATGAGCAGTTCTTC.

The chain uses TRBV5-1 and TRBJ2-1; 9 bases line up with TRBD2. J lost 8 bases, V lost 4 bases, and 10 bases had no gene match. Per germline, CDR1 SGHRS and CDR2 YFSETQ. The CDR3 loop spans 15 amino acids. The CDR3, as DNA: TGCGCCAGCAGCCCAATAGCGGGAGATAACGATGAGCAGTTCTTC. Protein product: CASSPIAGDNDEQFF.

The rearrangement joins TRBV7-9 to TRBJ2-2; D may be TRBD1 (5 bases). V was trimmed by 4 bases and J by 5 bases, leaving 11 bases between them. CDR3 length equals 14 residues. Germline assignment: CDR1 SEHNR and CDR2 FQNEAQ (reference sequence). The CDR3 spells CASSWKQGTGELFF. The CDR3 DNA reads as TGTGCCAGCAGCTGGAAGCAGGGTACCGGGGAGCTGTTTTTT.

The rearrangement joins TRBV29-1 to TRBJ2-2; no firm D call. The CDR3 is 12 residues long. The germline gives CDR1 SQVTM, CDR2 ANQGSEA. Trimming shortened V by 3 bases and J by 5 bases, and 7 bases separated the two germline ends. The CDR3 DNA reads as TGCAGCGTTGACGCTCTAACCGGGGAGCTGTTTTTT. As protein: CSVDALTGELFF.

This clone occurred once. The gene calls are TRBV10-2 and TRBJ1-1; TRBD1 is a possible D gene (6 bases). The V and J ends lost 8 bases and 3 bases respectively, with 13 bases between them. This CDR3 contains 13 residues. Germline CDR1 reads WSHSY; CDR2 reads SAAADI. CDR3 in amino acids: CASLQDSYTEAFF. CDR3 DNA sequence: TGCGCCAGCTTGCAGGACAGCTACACTGAAGCTTTCTTT.

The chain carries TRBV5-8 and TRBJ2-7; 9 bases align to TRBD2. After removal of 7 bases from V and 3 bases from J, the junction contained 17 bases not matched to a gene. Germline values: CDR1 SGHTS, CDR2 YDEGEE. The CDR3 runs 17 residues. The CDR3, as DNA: TGTGCCAGCCACCCTAGCGGGACCTTCATGGTACTCTACGAGCAGTACTTC. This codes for CASHPSGTFMVLYEQYF.

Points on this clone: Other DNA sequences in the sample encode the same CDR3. CDR3 loop: CASSSLAGGRETQYF. The CDR3 region has the DNA TGTGCCAGCAGCTCCTTAGCGGGAGGGAGGGAGACCCAGTACTTC. The rearrangement links TRBV7-9 to TRBJ2-5; 11 nucleotides align to TRBD2. V shed 4 bases, J shed 5 bases, and the junction held 6 bases outside the gene matches. This CDR3 has 15 residues. Germline CDR1 reads SEHNR; CDR2 reads FQNEAQ (reference sequence). Drawing the rest from reference TRBV7-9 and TRBJ2-5, the complete variable domain is DTGVSQNPRHKITKRGQNVTFRCDPISEHNRLYWYRQTLGQGPEFLTYFQNEAQLEKSRLLSDRFSAERPKGSFSTLEIQRTEQGDSAMYLCASSSLAGGRETQYFGPGTRLLVL.

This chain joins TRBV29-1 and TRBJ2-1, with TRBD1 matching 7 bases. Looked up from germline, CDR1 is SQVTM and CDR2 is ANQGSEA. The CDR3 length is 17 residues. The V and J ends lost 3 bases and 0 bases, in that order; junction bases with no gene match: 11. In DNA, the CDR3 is TGCAGCGTTGATCCCACAGGGGAGCGGAGCTCCTACAATGAGCAGTTCTTC. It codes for CSVDPTGERSSYNEQFF.

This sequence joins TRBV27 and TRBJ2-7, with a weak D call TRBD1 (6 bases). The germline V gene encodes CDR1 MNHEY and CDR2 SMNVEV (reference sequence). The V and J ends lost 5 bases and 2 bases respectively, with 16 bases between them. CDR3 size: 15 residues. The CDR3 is CASSLIPAGAYEQYF. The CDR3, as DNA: TGTGCCAGCAGTCTAATCCCGGCAGGGGCCTACGAGCAGTACTTC.

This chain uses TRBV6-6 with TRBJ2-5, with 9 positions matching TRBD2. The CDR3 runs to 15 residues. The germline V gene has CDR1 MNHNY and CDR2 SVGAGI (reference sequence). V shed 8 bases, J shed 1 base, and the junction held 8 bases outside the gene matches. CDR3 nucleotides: TGTGCCAGCGAGGGCGGGAGGGGTGGCCAAGAGACCCAGTACTTC. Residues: CASEGGRGGQETQYF.

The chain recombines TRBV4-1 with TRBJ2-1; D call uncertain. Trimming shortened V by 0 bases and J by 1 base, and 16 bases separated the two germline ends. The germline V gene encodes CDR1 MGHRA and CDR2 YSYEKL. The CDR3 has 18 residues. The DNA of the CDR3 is TGCGCCAGCAGCCAAGATCATTCCTCGCTCGTATCCTACAATGAGCAGTTCTTC. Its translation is CASSQDHSSLVSYNEQFF.